The 19 T cell receptor beta chains below all came from one sample that was sequenced in a study of blood T cells in healthy people across ages. Sample-barcoded 5' priming and a J-beta primer mix drove a second PCR of about 7 to 12 cycles. TCRdb re-derived calls from the 5' RACE reads in MiXCR, one entry per CDR3 protein. The sample has roughly 1,000,000 distinct CDR3 sequences, approximately 25% seen once. The same data also contributed to another study, on T cells of mothers and their children.

Material: blood. These receptors all stem from a girl aged 2 to 10 in good health.

The chain joins TRBV6-6 to TRBJ1-3, with a weak D call TRBD1 (5 bases). V was pared by 8 bases and J by 2 bases, with 10 bases between. Germline V lookup: CDR1 MNHNY, CDR2 SVGAGI (reference sequence). CDR3 size: 13 residues. The DNA for the CDR3 is TGTGCCAGCCAGGGCTCCGCTGGAAACACCATATATTTT. It translates to CASQGSAGNTIYF.

The chain is built from TRBV5-1 and TRBJ2-5; D might be TRBD2 (7 bases). Matching the DNA end better, TRBJ2-1 makes the J call doubtful. The CDR3 consists of 15 residues. Germline V gives CDR1 SGHRS, CDR2 YFSETQ. The CDR3 DNA follows: TGCGCCAGCACCTCAGGCGGGGGCCGATACAATGAGCAGTTCTTC. This sequence encodes CASTSGGGRYNEQFF.

The chain links TRBV6-6 to TRBJ1-1; D might be TRBD1 (5 bases). V was clipped by 10 bases and J by 11 bases, with 17 bases between them. Germline V lookup: CDR1 MNHNY, CDR2 SVGAGI (reference sequence). CDR3 length equals 11 residues. CDR3 sequence reads: CATATPQEAFF. CDR3 sequence (DNA): TGTGCCACCGCTACCCCACAGGAGGCTTTCTTT.

V usage is TRBV7-2 and J usage is TRBJ2-2; tentatively, D is TRBD1 or TRBD2 (6 bases each). CDR1 and CDR2 from the germline V gene are SGHTA and FQGNSA. V lost 3 bases, J lost 4 bases, and 15 bases lay in between. The CDR3 is made up of 16 amino acids. CDR3: CASSFGGGRATGELFF. Written as DNA, the CDR3 is TGTGCCAGCAGCTTTGGTGGGGGGCGGGCCACCGGGGAGCTGTTTTTT.

There are a few counts of this clonotype. V is TRBV29-1 and J is TRBJ2-1; perhaps TRBD1 as D (5 bases). The J call is in doubt because the DNA end fits TRBJ2-7 better. The CDR3 has 18 amino acids. The germline V gene encodes CDR1 SQVTM and CDR2 ANQGSEA. The CDR3 bases are TGCAGCGTTGAAGAGCCGAAGAATTCAGGGAATTGGGACTACGAGCAGTACTTC. Its translation is CSVEEPKNSGNWDYEQYF.

The chain employs TRBV29-1 and TRBJ2-3; 10 positions agree with TRBD2. The CDR3 sequence is 14 residues long. Germline CDR1 is SQVTM and CDR2 is ANQGSEA. J was trimmed by 7 bases and V by 3 bases; bases with no gene match: 7. The DNA for the CDR3 is TGCAGCGTTGACCTAGCGGGAGTATCGCATACGCAGTATTTT. Its translation is CSVDLAGVSHTQYF.

This clonotype was seen a handful of times. The chain recombines TRBV10-3 with TRBJ2-3; 7 bases fit TRBD2. V shed 2 bases, J shed 0 bases, and the junction held 14 bases outside the gene matches. Germline V gene data show CDR1 as ENHRY and CDR2 as SYGVKD. This CDR3 is built from 19 residues. CDR3 sequence reads: CAISEIALAETTSTDTQYF. Written as DNA, the CDR3 is TGTGCCATCAGTGAGATCGCTCTAGCGGAAACGACTAGCACAGATACGCAGTATTTT.

The J gene is TRBJ1-5, the V gene TRBV6-6; D is ambiguous. Germline CDR1 is MNHNY and CDR2 is SVGAGI (reference sequence). CDR3 length equals 16 residues. The V gene lost 4 bases and the J gene lost 0 bases, with 13 bases spanning the gap. CDR3 nucleotides: TGTGCCAGCAGTTCGCGCTCAGGTGATAGCAATCAGCCCCAGCATTTT. Protein product: CASSSRSGDSNQPQHF.

V and J are TRBV3-1 and TRBJ2-5; D gene unclear. Germline CDR1 is LGHDT and CDR2 is YNNKEL (reference sequence). This CDR3 has 15 residues. V gave up 1 base and J gave up 1 base, with 10 bases separating them. CDR3 loop: CASSQGNSIQETQYF. The CDR3 DNA follows: TGTGCCAGCAGCCAAGGGAACTCGATCCAAGAGACCCAGTACTTC.

With regard to this clonotype: A read error may account for a junction end that differs from germline. The chain joins TRBV6-4 to TRBJ1-1, with 7 bases that match TRBD1. The CDR3 consists of 13 residues. Germline CDR1 and CDR2: MRHNA and SNTAGT. The CDR3 sequence is CASSQGENTQAFF. DNA of the CDR3: TGTGCCAGCAGCCAGGGGGAGAACACTCAAGCTTTCTTT.

This clonotype was found a few times. The genes are TRBV7-2 and TRBJ1-1; D unclear. This CDR3 contains 15 residues. Trimming removed 4 bases from V and 4 bases from J, with 16 bases in between. Germline loops: CDR1 SGHTA, CDR2 FQGNSA. The CDR3 nucleotides are TGTGCCAGCAGCTCGGTCTCGGCAACTAGCACTGAAGCTTTCTTT. Translated, it gives CASSSVSATSTEAFF.

This clonotype was counted only a few times. This chain joins TRBV29-1 and TRBJ2-5; 10 bases agree with TRBD1. Judging by the DNA end, TRBJ2-1 fits better; the J call may be wrong. CDR1 and CDR2 (germline): SQVTM, ANQGSEA. The CDR3 covers 13 residues. DNA of the CDR3: TGCAGCGTTGGACAGGGGGCGGGGAATGAGCAGTTCTTC. This translates into CSVGQGAGNEQFF.

The chain is built from TRBV5-1 and TRBJ2-1; D remains unclear. Germline V gives CDR1 SGHRS, CDR2 YFSETQ. V dropped 5 bases and J dropped 10 bases, with 10 bases sitting between them. The length of the CDR3 is 11 residues. The CDR3 here is CASRDRAEQFF. The CDR3 DNA sequence: TGCGCCAGCAGGGATCGGGCGGAGCAGTTCTTC.

The chain combines TRBV12-5 with TRBJ1-4; no clear D. The V gene lost 6 bases and the J gene lost 8 bases, with 7 bases spanning the gap. The germline V gene encodes CDR1 LGHNT and CDR2 FRNRAP. This CDR3 is built from 11 residues. The CDR3 region has the DNA TGTGCTAGTGGGAACGACGAAAAACTGTTTTTT. Translation gives CASGNDEKLFF.

The rearrangement links TRBV19 to TRBJ2-3, with D perhaps TRBD2 (6 bases). CDR3 length: 14 residues. V was clipped by 3 bases and J by 4 bases, with 11 bases between them. CDR1 LNHDA and CDR2 SQIVND come from the germline V gene (reference sequence). The CDR3 region is CASSMGLPPDTQYF. The DNA of the CDR3 is TGTGCCAGTAGTATGGGACTTCCCCCAGATACGCAGTATTTT.

The rearrangement uses TRBV4-2 and TRBJ1-5, with 12 bases aligning to TRBD1. This CDR3 has 17 amino acids. The V segment lost 4 bases and the J segment 7 bases; nucleotides outside the gene matches: 11. The V gene's germline CDR1 is LGHNA and CDR2 YNFKEQ. The CDR3 coding sequence is TGTGCCAGCAGCCCCCGGGACAGGGGGCCTATAGAGCAGCCCCAGCATTTT. As protein: CASSPRDRGPIEQPQHF.

The V call is TRBV9, the J call TRBJ2-7; D is unclear. The CDR3 consists of 13 residues. CDR1 is SGDLS and CDR2 is YYNGEE in the germline V gene. Trimming left V 2 bases short and J 3 bases short, with 9 bases between. The CDR3 loop reads CASSVAPRYEQYF. Written as DNA, the CDR3 is TGTGCCAGCAGCGTTGCCCCGCGCTACGAGCAGTACTTC. Filled out from reference TRBV9 and TRBJ2-7, the complete variable domain reads DSGVTQTPKHLITATGQRVTLRCSPRSGDLSVYWYQQSLDQGLQFLIQYYNGEERAKGNILERFSAQQFPDLHSELNLSSLELGDSALYFCASSVAPRYEQYFGPGTRLTVT.

The chain combines TRBV10-3 with TRBJ2-3, with 9 nucleotides matching TRBD2. Germline lookup yields CDR1 ENHRY and CDR2 SYGVKD. J gave up 5 bases and V 0 bases, and 12 bases lay outside the gene matches. This CDR3 is 18 amino acids long. CDR3 sequence: CAISESILSGRSIDTQYF. The CDR3 DNA reads as TGTGCCATCAGTGAGTCCATCCTGAGCGGGAGGTCTATAGATACGCAGTATTTT.

This clonotype was detected a few times. This chain connects TRBV5-1 to TRBJ2-3, with TRBD2 as a possible D gene (5 bases). Germline-derived CDR1 and CDR2 are SGHRS and YFSETQ. V lost 5 bases to trimming and J lost 5 bases, with 12 bases between them. CDR3 length: 13 amino acids. The CDR3 nucleotides read TGCGCCAGCAGGGTCCCCCGGGGAGATACGCAGTATTTT. Translating it yields CASRVPRGDTQYF. The full variable domain, with the rest looked up from reference TRBV5-1 and TRBJ2-3, is KAGVTQTPRYLIKTRGQQVTLSCSPISGHRSVSWYQQTPGQGLQFLFEYFSETQRNKGNFPGRFSGRQFSNSRSEMNVSTLELGDSALYLCASRVPRGDTQYFGPGTRLTVL.